A single sample gave rise to the 24 T cell receptor beta chains below, sequenced in a study of post-analysis software for immune sequencing data. Their antigens remain unidentified. Unique molecular identifiers were built into the TCR beta cDNA libraries. TCRdb re-derived calls from the PCR reads in MiXCR, one entry per CDR3 protein. The table includes about 810,000 distinct CDR3 sequences, about 50% detected once. Study results and limitations: Patients used a handful of TRBV segments, including TRBV5-6, TRBV5-1 and TRBV20-1, more often than controls.

The sequencing input was blood. These receptors originate from a girl aged 5-17 years with multiple sclerosis.

This clonotype was observed once. The chain joins TRBV7-2 to TRBJ2-1; tentative D call: TRBD2 (6 bases). Germline V lookup: CDR1 SGHTA, CDR2 FQGNSA. This CDR3 comprises 12 residues. Trimming stripped 1 base from V and 12 bases from J, with 10 bases between. The CDR3 spells CASSLGLGGQFF. In DNA, the CDR3 is TGTGCCAGCAGCTTAGGACTAGGAGGGCAGTTCTTC.

The rearrangement joins TRBV18 to TRBJ2-7, with 7 nucleotides matching TRBD1. The J call is doubtful: the DNA matches TRBJ2-5 better. Germline CDR1 is KGHSH and CDR2 is LQKENI. This CDR3 comprises 12 residues. In nucleotides, the CDR3 is TGTGCCAGTACAGGGGATGCAGAGACCCAGTACTTC. It encodes CASTGDAETQYF.

V is TRBV7-8 and J is TRBJ2-4; TRBD1 might be the D (5 bases). Germline V gene data show CDR1 as SGHVS and CDR2 as FQNEAQ. The CDR3 totals 14 residues. The V end lost 2 bases, the J end lost 8 bases, and 13 bases lay between the germline ends. CDR3 residues: CASSLRQPTDIQYF. Here the CDR3 DNA reads TGTGCCAGCAGCTTACGACAGCCAACGGACATTCAGTACTTC.

V and J are TRBV10-3 and TRBJ2-5; D is possibly TRBD1 or TRBD2 (5 bases each). V lost 10 bases, J lost 2 bases, and 14 bases lay in between. CDR3 length: 13 residues. Germline CDR1 reads ENHRY; CDR2 reads SYGVKD. The CDR3 protein is CATQRGPQETQYF. The CDR3 bases are TGTGCCACCCAGAGGGGACCTCAAGAGACCCAGTACTTC.

The chain combines TRBV20-1 with TRBJ2-7; TRBD2 agrees at 10 bases. Looked up from germline, CDR1 is DFQATT and CDR2 is SNEGSKA (reference sequence). The V and J ends lost 3 bases and 3 bases, in that order; junction bases with no gene match: 8. This CDR3 spans 15 amino acids. The CDR3 region has the DNA TGCAGTGCTAGGCCTAGCGGGGGCCGGGACTACGAGCAGTACTTC. Translating gives CSARPSGGRDYEQYF.

This clonotype showed up just a few times. The rearrangement links TRBV7-2 to TRBJ1-1; D unresolved. V was cut by 3 bases and J by 4 bases, with 15 bases left in between. Germline-derived CDR1 and CDR2 are SGHTA and FQGNSA. This CDR3 spans 15 amino acids. The CDR3 protein is CASSFKFDGSTEAFF. The DNA of the CDR3 is TGTGCCAGCAGCTTCAAATTTGATGGGTCCACTGAAGCTTTCTTT.

The rearrangement links TRBV7-9 to TRBJ2-5; D is possibly TRBD1 or TRBD2 (5 bases each). Germline CDR1 is SEHNR and CDR2 is FQNEAQ (reference sequence). V dropped 5 bases and J dropped 4 bases, with 23 bases sitting between them. CDR3 length equals 17 residues. As DNA, the CDR3 is TGTGCCAGCAGCCCAGGGCAGGGAAGGGAGAAGCGAGAGACCCAGTACTTC. Residues: CASSPGQGREKRETQYF.

This rearrangement joins TRBV7-2 to TRBJ1-4, with D possibly matching TRBD1 (5 bases). Looked up from germline, CDR1 is SGHTA and CDR2 is FQGNSA. This CDR3 contains 16 residues. V was shortened by 0 bases and J by 1 base, with 9 bases between the two germline ends. The CDR3 reads CASSLAFGGTNEKLFF. CDR3 DNA: TGTGCCAGCAGCTTAGCTTTCGGGGGAACTAATGAAAAACTGTTTTTT.

The chain has TRBV7-3 and TRBJ1-5, with no clear D. The V end was cut by 2 bases, the J end by 6 bases, with 20 bases between. Per germline, CDR1 SGHTA and CDR2 FQGTGA. This CDR3 is 17 amino acids long. CDR3 DNA: TGTGCCAGCAGCTTAGTACCCCACCCACAGTCCTCTCAGCCCCAGCATTTT. Its translation: CASSLVPHPQSSQPQHF. The entire variable domain, with the rest obtained from reference TRBV7-3 and TRBJ1-5, is as follows: GAGVSQTPSNKVTEKGKYVELRCDPISGHTALYWYRQSLGQGPEFLIYFQGTGAADDSGLPNDRFFAVRPEGSVSTLKIQRTERGDSAVYLCASSLVPHPQSSQPQHFGDGTRLSIL.

The rearrangement joins TRBV20-1 to TRBJ2-1; TRBD1 aligns across 9 bases. CDR1 is DFQATT, CDR2 SNEGSKA, per germline (reference sequence). The CDR3 runs 14 residues. The V and J ends lost 6 bases and 4 bases, in that order; junction bases with no gene match: 7. The CDR3 spells CSALGQGKYNEQFF. CDR3 bases: TGCAGTGCCTTGGGACAGGGAAAATACAATGAGCAGTTCTTC.

The V call is TRBV29-1, the J call TRBJ2-7; weak D call: TRBD1 (6 bases). The DNA end is a closer match to TRBJ2-5, so the J assignment may be wrong. The CDR3 contains 13 residues. Germline V gene data show CDR1 as SQVTM and CDR2 as ANQGSEA. CDR3: CSVEATGWETQYF. Written as DNA, the CDR3 is TGCAGCGTTGAAGCCACAGGGTGGGAGACCCAGTACTTC.

J is TRBJ2-1 and V is TRBV15, with a possible D match to TRBD2 (7 bases). Trimming cost V 1 base and J 9 bases, with 10 bases left between them. The germline gives CDR1 LNHNV, CDR2 YYDKDF (reference sequence). The CDR3 extends over 13 amino acids. CDR3 in DNA: TGTGCCACCAGCAGAGCAGGGGAGGGTGAGCAGTTCTTC. Protein: CATSRAGEGEQFF.

The V and J genes are TRBV15 and TRBJ2-3, with D possibly being TRBD1 (5 bases). Germline V gives CDR1 LNHNV, CDR2 YYDKDF (reference sequence). Trimming left V 0 bases short and J 3 bases short, with 10 bases between. The CDR3 contains 15 residues. The CDR3 nucleotides read TGTGCCACCAGCAGAGATCTTCAGGGAACAGATACGCAGTATTTT. It codes for CATSRDLQGTDTQYF.

This clonotype was found once. The germline gene is not matched at one end of the junction; a read error may be the cause. DNA for the CDR3: TGTGCCAGCAGCGTAGCGGGACTCAGGCACAATGAGCAGTTCTTC. This codes for CASSVAGLRHNEQFF. The chain joins TRBV7-2 to TRBJ2-1, with TRBD2 identical over 8 bases. The V gene's germline CDR1 is SGHTA and CDR2 FQGNSA. The CDR3 totals 15 residues.

CDR3: CASSLGQGSGSNQPQHF. The CDR3 coding sequence is TGTGCCAGCAGCTTAGGACAGGGGTCAGGAAGCAATCAGCCCCAGCATTTT. This rearrangement joins TRBV7-9 to TRBJ1-5; TRBD1 matches at 8 bases. Trimming at V came to 1 base and at J to 1 base, leaving 6 bases not matched to a gene. CDR3 length equals 17 residues. Germline CDR1 reads SEHNR; CDR2 reads FQNEAQ (reference sequence).

This clonotype was seen once. V and J are TRBV5-1 and TRBJ1-4; possibly TRBD1 for D (6 bases). The V end lost 0 bases, the J end lost 4 bases, and 7 bases lay between the germline ends. Per germline, CDR1 SGHRS and CDR2 YFSETQ. The CDR3 has 14 residues. The CDR3 bases are TGCGCCAGCAGCTTGGAGGGGGTTAATGAAAAACTGTTTTTT. Translated, it gives CASSLEGVNEKLFF.

The chain is built from TRBV7-3 and TRBJ2-1; 8 bases match TRBD2. The germline V gene encodes CDR1 SGHTA and CDR2 FQGTGA. V lost 5 bases, J lost 4 bases, and 7 bases stayed unmatched. The CDR3 sequence is 15 residues long. The CDR3 is CASSDLGGGYNEQFF. Written as DNA, the CDR3 is TGTGCCAGCAGCGACCTCGGGGGGGGTTACAATGAGCAGTTCTTC.

V and J are TRBV10-3 and TRBJ2-3; possible D gene TRBD1, 6 bases. The germline CDR1 and CDR2 sequences are ENHRY and SYGVKD. CDR3 length: 17 amino acids. V was pared by 10 bases and J by 0 bases, with 23 bases between. CDR3 in DNA: TGTGCCAGCCACGCAGGGGCCGCGGTAAAAAGCACAGATACGCAGTATTTT. Its translation: CASHAGAAVKSTDTQYF.

This clonotype appeared a few times. The chain joins TRBV29-1 to TRBJ2-5; TRBD1 agrees at 10 bases. The CDR3 covers 13 residues. The J segment lost 11 bases and the V segment lost 4 bases, leaving 10 bases of the junction unmatched. Per germline, CDR1 SQVTM and CDR2 ANQGSEA. CDR3 bases: TGCAGCGTTGGTGGGGGACAGGGGCTTGAGCAGTACTTC. Protein product: CSVGGGQGLEQYF. The variable domain in full, with the rest retrieved from reference TRBV29-1 and TRBJ2-5, is SAVISQKPSRDICQRGTSLTIQCQVDSQVTMMFWYRQQPGQSLTLIATANQGSEATYESGFVIDKFPISRPNLTFSTLTVSNMSPEDSSIYLCSVGGGQGLEQYFGPGTRLLVL.

V is TRBV7-6 and J is TRBJ2-3; 10 nucleotides agree with TRBD2. Germline trimming cut 3 bases from V and 1 base from J; bases unmatched to any gene: 4. The germline V gene encodes CDR1 SGHVS and CDR2 FNYEAQ. The CDR3 loop spans 16 amino acids. As DNA, the CDR3 is TGTGCCAGCAGCTTGTCTACTAGCGGGGGCACAGATACGCAGTATTTT. Protein sequence: CASSLSTSGGTDTQYF.

This clonotype was observed once. Written as DNA, the CDR3 is TGTGCCAGCAGTGAAGGGAGGAGGGTCGCAGAGACCCAGTACTTC. It translates to CASSEGRRVAETQYF. The chain is built from TRBV6-1 and TRBJ2-5; tentatively, D is TRBD2 (6 bases). Deletions cut 1 base from V and 4 bases from J, with 13 bases between. Germline CDR1 MNHNS, CDR2 SASEGT. CDR3 size: 15 residues.

The J gene is TRBJ2-7, the V gene TRBV10-3; D ambiguous. The germline V gene has CDR1 ENHRY and CDR2 SYGVKD. Trimming cost V 2 bases and J 5 bases, with 10 bases left between them. This CDR3 region has 13 residues. CDR3 loop: CAISELRADEQYF. The CDR3 DNA sequence: TGTGCCATCAGTGAGCTACGGGCTGACGAGCAGTACTTC.

This clonotype was seen once. The V and J genes are TRBV10-3 and TRBJ1-4, with D unresolved. This CDR3 is 14 amino acids long. The V gene's germline CDR1 is ENHRY and CDR2 SYGVKD. Trimming removed 5 bases at V and 2 bases at J, with 9 bases between. As DNA, the CDR3 is TGTGCCATCAGTAGCCTCAGCACTAATGAAAAACTGTTTTTT. Translation gives CAISSLSTNEKLFF.

This clonotype was counted only a few times. The V call is TRBV20-1, the J call TRBJ2-3; D might be TRBD2 (5 bases). V lost 3 bases, J lost 4 bases, and 14 bases lay in between. This CDR3 region has 14 residues. CDR1 and CDR2 from the germline V gene are DFQATT and SNEGSKA (reference sequence). The CDR3 reads CSASGLARADTQYF. The CDR3, as DNA: TGCAGTGCTAGTGGGCTAGCAAGGGCAGATACGCAGTATTTT.